The 15 T cell receptor beta chains listed next were all sequenced from one sample in a study of OX40 agonist ivuxolimab in advanced cancers. Data came from immunoSEQ multiplex PCR; TCRdb stores just in-frame clones and leaves some out. This sample has around 31,000 clones, with about 86% found just once. The material was CD4+ or CD8+ T cells sorted from blood, obtained in a trial of the OX40 agonist ivuxolimab. The receptors derive from an adult with an advanced solid tumor such as melanoma, head and neck, liver or kidney cancer.

This chain links TRBV13 with TRBJ2-6; weak D call: TRBD2 (5 bases). The CDR3 is made up of 18 amino acids. V was pared by 5 bases and J by 0 bases, with 17 bases between. Germline V gene lookup returns CDR1 PRHDT and CDR2 FYEKMQ (reference sequence). The CDR3 spells CASSPRRGPPSGANVLTF. The DNA for the CDR3 is TGTGCCAGCAGCCCTCGCCGCGGGCCCCCCTCTGGGGCCAACGTCCTGACTTTC.

V usage is TRBV7-3 and J usage is TRBJ2-5, with 8 nucleotides matching TRBD2. Trimming at V came to 4 bases and at J to 5 bases, leaving 9 bases not matched to a gene. Germline V gives CDR1 SGHTA, CDR2 FQGTGA. CDR3 length: 15 amino acids. The CDR3 coding sequence is TGTGCCAGCAGCTCGGGACTAGGAGGTTGGGAGACCCAGTACTTC. Protein product: CASSSGLGGWETQYF.

The V gene is TRBV30, the J gene TRBJ2-1; no clear D. V was shortened by 1 base and J by 2 bases, with 12 bases between the two germline ends. This CDR3 is 15 amino acids long. Germline V lookup: CDR1 GTSNPN, CDR2 SVGIG (reference sequence). CDR3 sequence reads: CAWSEYTETYNEQFF. DNA of the CDR3: TGTGCCTGGAGTGAATACACGGAGACCTACAATGAGCAGTTCTTC.

This rearrangement joins TRBV14 to TRBJ2-5, with 7 positions matching TRBD2. The CDR3 covers 16 residues. Germline lookup yields CDR1 SGHDN and CDR2 FVKESK. V dropped 5 bases and J dropped 0; count of bases not matched to a gene: 9. Here the CDR3 reads CASSWEGNPYQETQYF. The CDR3 nucleotides are TGTGCCAGCAGCTGGGAGGGGAACCCGTACCAAGAGACCCAGTACTTC. The entire variable domain, with the rest obtained from reference TRBV14 and TRBJ2-5, is as follows: EAGVTQFPSHSVIEKGQTVTLRCDPISGHDNLYWYRRVMGKEIKFLLHFVKESKQDESGMPNNRFLAERTGGTYSTLKVQPAELEDSGVYFCASSWEGNPYQETQYFGPGTRLLVL.

V usage is TRBV15 and J usage is TRBJ1-2, with D possibly being TRBD1 (5 bases). This CDR3 comprises 13 residues. Per germline, CDR1 LNHNV and CDR2 YYDKDF (reference sequence). V was trimmed by 3 bases and J by 8 bases, leaving 13 bases between them. CDR3 residues: CATSSTGTGGYTF. DNA of the CDR3: TGTGCCACCAGCAGCACCGGGACGGGGGGCTACACCTTC. Using reference TRBV15 and TRBJ1-2 for the parts outside the CDR3, the full variable domain is DAMVIQNPRYQVTQFGKPVTLSCSQTLNHNVMYWYQQKSSQAPKLLFHYYDKDFNNEADTPDNFQSRRPNTSFCFLDIRSPGLGDTAMYLCATSSTGTGGYTFGSGTRLTVV.

The V gene is TRBV7-9, the J gene TRBJ2-5; D possibly corresponds to TRBD2 (7 bases). Germline V gene data show CDR1 as SEHNR and CDR2 as FQNEAQ (reference sequence). CDR3 size: 15 residues. Between the trimmed V and J ends, which lost 5 bases and 5 bases, there was a span of 18 bases. The CDR3, as DNA: TGTGCCAGCAGCGGGCGAGGGGGAGCGGGGGAGACCCAGTACTTC. This sequence encodes CASSGRGGAGETQYF.

The chain links TRBV29-1 to TRBJ2-3; perhaps D is TRBD1 or TRBD2 (5 bases each). CDR3 size: 15 residues. The V end was cut by 6 bases, the J end by 2 bases, with 18 bases between. Germline V gene sequence: CDR1 SQVTM, CDR2 ANQGSEA. In DNA form, the CDR3 reads TGCAGCGTGGTGGGACCCCCGAAACCCACAGATACGCAGTATTTT. Encoded protein: CSVVGPPKPTDTQYF.

This rearrangement joins TRBV29-1 to TRBJ2-2; D may be TRBD1 (6 bases). There are 13 residues in the CDR3. Germline CDR1 SQVTM, CDR2 ANQGSEA. The V and J ends lost 3 bases and 4 bases respectively, with 9 bases between them. The CDR3 here is CSVDQTGTGELFF. The CDR3 DNA reads TGCAGCGTTGATCAGACAGGCACCGGGGAGCTGTTTTTT.

With regard to this clone: Since no conserved phenylalanine or tryptophan closes the CDR3, a read error is the likely cause. This CDR3 is CASRIQGADGYTL. The CDR3 nucleotides read TGTGCCAGCAGGATCCAGGGGGCAGACGGCTACACCCTC. This sequence joins TRBV28 and TRBJ1-2; 8 bases agree with TRBD1. The CDR3 loop spans 13 amino acids. The V gene end was trimmed by 6 bases and the J gene end by 8 bases; junction bases not matched to a gene: 8. The germline CDR1 and CDR2 sequences are MDHEN and SYDVKM.

The CDR3 nucleotides are TGTGCCAGCAGTGGATTGGCCGGTTACAATGAGCAGTTCTTC. This translates into CASSGLAGYNEQFF. The chain couples TRBV6-1 to TRBJ2-1; D not resolved. The germline V gene encodes CDR1 MNHNS and CDR2 SASEGT. V was pared by 4 bases and J by 4 bases, with 11 bases between. CDR3 length: 14 residues.

This chain links TRBV14 with TRBJ2-7, with TRBD2 matching over 9 bases. The CDR3 has 15 amino acids. Germline trimming cut 0 bases from V and 4 bases from J; bases unmatched to any gene: 4. Germline V lookup: CDR1 SGHDN, CDR2 FVKESK. The CDR3: CASSQEGLANYEQYF. The CDR3 nucleotides are TGTGCCAGCAGCCAAGAGGGACTAGCTAATTACGAGCAGTACTTC.

This rearrangement joins TRBV9 to TRBJ2-7; TRBD1 aligns across 8 bases. From germline, CDR1 is SGDLS and CDR2 YYNGEE. The CDR3 is 15 amino acids. V dropped 2 bases and J dropped 1; count of bases not matched to a gene: 5. The CDR3 loop reads CASSVGQGLSYEQYF. CDR3 nucleotide sequence: TGTGCCAGCAGCGTTGGACAGGGACTTTCCTACGAGCAGTACTTC.

The V call is TRBV19, the J call TRBJ1-2; 7 positions agree with TRBD1. The CDR3 length is 13 residues. CDR1 LNHDA and CDR2 SQIVND come from the germline V gene (reference sequence). V lost 3 bases to trimming and J lost 7 bases; unmatched junction nucleotides: 5. CDR3 protein: CASSMYRGGGYTF. In nucleotides, the CDR3 is TGTGCCAGTAGTATGTACAGGGGTGGTGGCTACACCTTC.

The gene calls are TRBV7-2 and TRBJ2-7, with D possibly being TRBD2 (5 bases). The germline V and J ends were trimmed by 3 bases and 6 bases, with 12 bases remaining between them. Germline-derived CDR1 and CDR2 are SGHTA and FQGNSA. This CDR3 contains 13 residues. This CDR3 reads CASSLGSVSEQYF. In nucleotides, the CDR3 is TGTGCCAGCAGCTTGGGTAGCGTATCCGAGCAGTACTTC.

CDR3 in DNA: TGCGCCAGCAGTGATCGACGGGGGACAGATACGCAGTATTTT. Amino acid sequence: CASSDRRGTDTQYF. This rearrangement joins TRBV10-1 to TRBJ2-3; D might be TRBD2 (6 bases). Germline V gene sequence: CDR1 WNHNN, CDR2 SYGVQD (reference sequence). The V end lost 3 bases, the J end lost 3 bases, and 10 bases lay between the germline ends. There are 14 residues in the CDR3.